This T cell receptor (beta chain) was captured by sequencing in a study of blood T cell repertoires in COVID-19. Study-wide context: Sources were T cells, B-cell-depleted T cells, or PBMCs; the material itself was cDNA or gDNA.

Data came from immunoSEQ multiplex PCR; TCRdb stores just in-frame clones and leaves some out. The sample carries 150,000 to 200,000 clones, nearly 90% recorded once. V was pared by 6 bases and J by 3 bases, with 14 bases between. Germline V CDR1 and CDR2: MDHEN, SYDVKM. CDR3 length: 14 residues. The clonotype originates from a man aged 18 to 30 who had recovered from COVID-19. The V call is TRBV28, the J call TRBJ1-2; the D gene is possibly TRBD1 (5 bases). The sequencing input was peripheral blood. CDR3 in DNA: TGTGCCAGCAGACCGGACACAGAGTACTATGGCTACACCTTC. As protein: CASRPDTEYYGYTF.